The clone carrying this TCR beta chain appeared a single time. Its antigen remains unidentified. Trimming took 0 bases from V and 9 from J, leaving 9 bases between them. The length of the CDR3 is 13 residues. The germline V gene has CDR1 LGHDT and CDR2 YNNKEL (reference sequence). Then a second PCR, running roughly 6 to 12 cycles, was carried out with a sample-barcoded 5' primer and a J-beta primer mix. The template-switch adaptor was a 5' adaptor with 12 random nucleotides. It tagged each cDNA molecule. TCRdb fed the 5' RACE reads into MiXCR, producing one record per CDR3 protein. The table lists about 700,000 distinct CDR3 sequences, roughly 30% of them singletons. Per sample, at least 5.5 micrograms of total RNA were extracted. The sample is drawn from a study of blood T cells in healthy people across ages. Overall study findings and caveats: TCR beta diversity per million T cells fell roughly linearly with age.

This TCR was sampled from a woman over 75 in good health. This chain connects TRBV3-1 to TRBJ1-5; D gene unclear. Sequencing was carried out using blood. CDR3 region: CASSQDRGRPQHF. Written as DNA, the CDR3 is TGTGCCAGCAGCCAAGATCGTGGGCGGCCCCAGCATTTT.